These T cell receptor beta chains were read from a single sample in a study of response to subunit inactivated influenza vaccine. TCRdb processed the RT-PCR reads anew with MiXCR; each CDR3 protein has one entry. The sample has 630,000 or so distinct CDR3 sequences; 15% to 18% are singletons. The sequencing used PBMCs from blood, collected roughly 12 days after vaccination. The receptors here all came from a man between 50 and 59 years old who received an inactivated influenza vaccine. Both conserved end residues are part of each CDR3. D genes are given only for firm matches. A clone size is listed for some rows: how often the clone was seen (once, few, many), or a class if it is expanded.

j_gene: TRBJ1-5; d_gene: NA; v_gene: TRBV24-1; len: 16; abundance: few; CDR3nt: TGTGCCACCAGTGATTCCTTTTCAGGGTCCGGTCAGCCCCAGCATTTT; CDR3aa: CATSDSFSGSGQPQHF
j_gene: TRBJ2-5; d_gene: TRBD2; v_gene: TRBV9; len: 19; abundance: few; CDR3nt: TGTGCCAGCAGCCCAACCATTAGGACTAGCGGGACCTTCCAAGAGACCCAGTACTTC; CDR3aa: CASSPTIRTSGTFQETQYF
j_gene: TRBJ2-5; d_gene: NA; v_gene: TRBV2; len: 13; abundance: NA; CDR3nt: TGTGCCAGCACTGAAGGACTGGGAGAGACCCAGTACTTC; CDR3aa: CASTEGLGETQYF
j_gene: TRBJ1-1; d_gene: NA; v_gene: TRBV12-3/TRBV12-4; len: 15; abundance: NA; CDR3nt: TGTGCCAGCAGTTTAGCGACCAGGGAAGGCACTGAAGCTTTCTTT; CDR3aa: CASSLATREGTEAFF
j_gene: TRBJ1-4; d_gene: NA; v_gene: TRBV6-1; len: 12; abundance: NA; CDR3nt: TGTGCCAGCAGTGAAGCGCTCGATGAGCCACTTTTT; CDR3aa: CASSEALDEPLF
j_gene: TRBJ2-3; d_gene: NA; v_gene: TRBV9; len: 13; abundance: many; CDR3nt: TGTGCCAGCAGCGTAGCTACGACAGATACGCAGTATTTT; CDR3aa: CASSVATTDTQYF
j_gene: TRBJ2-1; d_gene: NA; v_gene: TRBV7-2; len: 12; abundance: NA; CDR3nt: TGTGCCAGCAGCCTCCCCCACAATGAGCAGTTCTTC; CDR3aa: CASSLPHNEQFF
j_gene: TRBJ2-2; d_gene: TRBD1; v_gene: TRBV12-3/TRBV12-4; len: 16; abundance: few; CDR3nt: TGTGCCAGCAGTTCCCGCGGGACAGGGAACACCGGGGAGCTGTTTTTT; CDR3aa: CASSSRGTGNTGELFF
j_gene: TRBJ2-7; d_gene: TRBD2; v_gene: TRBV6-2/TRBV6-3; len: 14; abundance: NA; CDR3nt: TGTGCCAGCAGACGACTAGCGGGAGTGAGAGAGCAGTACTTC; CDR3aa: CASRRLAGVREQYF
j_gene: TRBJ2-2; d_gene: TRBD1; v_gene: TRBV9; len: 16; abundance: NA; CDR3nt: TGTGCCAGCAGCGTCGGGACAGGGGGCCAAACCGGGGAGCTGTTTTTT; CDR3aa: CASSVGTGGQTGELFF
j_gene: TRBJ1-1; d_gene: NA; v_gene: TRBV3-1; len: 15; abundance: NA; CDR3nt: TGTGCCAGCAGCCAAAGTGCCAGACCGAACACTGAAGCTTTCTTT; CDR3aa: CASSQSARPNTEAFF
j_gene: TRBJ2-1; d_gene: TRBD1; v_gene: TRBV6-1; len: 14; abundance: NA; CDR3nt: TGTGCCAGCGGACGATCCGGGACAGCCAATGAGCAGTTCTTC; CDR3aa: CASGRSGTANEQFF
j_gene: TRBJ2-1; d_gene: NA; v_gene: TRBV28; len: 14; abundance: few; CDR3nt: TGTGCCAGCAGTTCCTCCTCACCCTACAATGAGCAGTTCTTC; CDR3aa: CASSSSSPYNEQFF
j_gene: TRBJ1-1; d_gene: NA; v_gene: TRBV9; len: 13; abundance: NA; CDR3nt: TGTGCCAGCAGCGTTCAGGAAGGCGGTCAAGCTTTCTTT; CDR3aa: CASSVQEGGQAFF
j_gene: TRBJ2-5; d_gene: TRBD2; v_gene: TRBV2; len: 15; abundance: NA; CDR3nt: TGTGCCAGCAGTGTGACTAGCGGGGAGCAAGAGACCCAGTACTTC; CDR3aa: CASSVTSGEQETQYF
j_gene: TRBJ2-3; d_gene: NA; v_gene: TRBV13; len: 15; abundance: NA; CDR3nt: TGTGCCAGCAGCTCCCCTACTACTAGCACAGATACGCAGTATTTT; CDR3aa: CASSSPTTSTDTQYF
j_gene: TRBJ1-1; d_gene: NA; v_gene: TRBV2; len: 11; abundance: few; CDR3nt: TGTGCCAGCAGGAGTCAGGGTGAAGCTTTCTTT; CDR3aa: CASRSQGEAFF
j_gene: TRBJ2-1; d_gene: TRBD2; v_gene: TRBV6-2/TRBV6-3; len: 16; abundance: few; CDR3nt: TGTGCCAGCAGACCAGGAGGGACTAGCGAGTACAATGAGCAGTTCTTC; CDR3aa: CASRPGGTSEYNEQFF
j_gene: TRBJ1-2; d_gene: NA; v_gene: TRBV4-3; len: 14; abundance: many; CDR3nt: TGCGCCAGCAGCCAAGAGACAGGCAACTATGGCTACACCTTC; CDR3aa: CASSQETGNYGYTF
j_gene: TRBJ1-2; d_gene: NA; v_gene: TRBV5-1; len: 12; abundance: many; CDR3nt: TGCGCCAGCAGCGATGGAAACTATGGCTACACCTTC; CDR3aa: CASSDGNYGYTF
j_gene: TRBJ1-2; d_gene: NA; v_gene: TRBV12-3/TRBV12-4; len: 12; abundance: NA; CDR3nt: TGTGCCAGCAGTAACACCGTTCGGGGCTACACCTTC; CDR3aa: CASSNTVRGYTF
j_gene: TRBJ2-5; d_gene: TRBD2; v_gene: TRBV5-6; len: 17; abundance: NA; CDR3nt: TGTGCCAGCAGCTTCTCCGGACTAGCGGAAGGCCAAGAGACCCAGTACTTC; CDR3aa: CASSFSGLAEGQETQYF
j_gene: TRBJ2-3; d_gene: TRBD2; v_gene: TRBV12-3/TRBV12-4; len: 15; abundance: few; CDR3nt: TGTGCCAGCAGTTCAAGCGGGACCTACACAGATACGCAGTATTTT; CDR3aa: CASSSSGTYTDTQYF
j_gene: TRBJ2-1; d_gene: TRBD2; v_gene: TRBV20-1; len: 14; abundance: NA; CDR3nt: TGCAGTGCTCCGAGCGGGGGGTACTACAATGAGCAGTTCTTC; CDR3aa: CSAPSGGYYNEQFF
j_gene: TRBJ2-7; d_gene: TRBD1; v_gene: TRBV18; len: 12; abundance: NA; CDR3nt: TGTGCCAGCCGACAGGGCGACTACGAGCAGTACTTC; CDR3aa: CASRQGDYEQYF
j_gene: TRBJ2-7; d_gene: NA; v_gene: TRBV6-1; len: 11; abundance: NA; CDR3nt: TGTGCCAGCACCAGGGAATACGAGCAGTACTTC; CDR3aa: CASTREYEQYF
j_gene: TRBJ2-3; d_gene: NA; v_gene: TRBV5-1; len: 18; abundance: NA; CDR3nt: TGCGCCAGCAGCCGGAGGTTCAAGGATAGAGTAGACACAGATACGCAGTATTTT; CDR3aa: CASSRRFKDRVDTDTQYF
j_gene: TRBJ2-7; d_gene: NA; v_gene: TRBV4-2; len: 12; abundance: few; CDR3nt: TGTGCCAGCAGTTCCTTACCTCTCGAGCAGTACTTC; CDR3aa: CASSSLPLEQYF
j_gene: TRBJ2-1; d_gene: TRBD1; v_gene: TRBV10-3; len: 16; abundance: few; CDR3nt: TGTGCCATCAGTGGCAGGGACAGGGGAACCTACAATGAGCAGTTCTTC; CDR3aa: CAISGRDRGTYNEQFF
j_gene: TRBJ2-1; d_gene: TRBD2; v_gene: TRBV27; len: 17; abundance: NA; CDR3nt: TGTGCCAGCAGTTTATTCGGCGGGAGGCCCTCCTACAATGAGCAGTTCTTC; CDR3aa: CASSLFGGRPSYNEQFF
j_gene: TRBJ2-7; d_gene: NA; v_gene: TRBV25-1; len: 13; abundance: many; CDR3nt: TGTGCCAGCAGTGAAGGGGGGCTGGGGGAGCAGTACTTC; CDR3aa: CASSEGGLGEQYF
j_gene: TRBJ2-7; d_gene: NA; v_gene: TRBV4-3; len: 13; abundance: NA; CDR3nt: TGCGCCAGCAGCCAAGATAAGAGGAACGAGCAGTACTTC; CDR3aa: CASSQDKRNEQYF
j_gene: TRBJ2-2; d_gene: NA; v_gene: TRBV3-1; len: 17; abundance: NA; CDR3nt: TGTGCCAGCAGCCCCTCAAGCTCCACCAGAGACACCGGGGAGCTGTTTTTT; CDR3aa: CASSPSSSTRDTGELFF
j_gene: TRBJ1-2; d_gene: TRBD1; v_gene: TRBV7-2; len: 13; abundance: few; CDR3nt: TGTGCCAGCAGCTTAGACAGGGGTTTTGGCTACACCTTC; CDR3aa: CASSLDRGFGYTF
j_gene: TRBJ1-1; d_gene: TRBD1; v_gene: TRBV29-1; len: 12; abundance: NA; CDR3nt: TGCAGCGGGGGACAGACGAACACTGAAGCTTTCTTT; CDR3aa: CSGGQTNTEAFF
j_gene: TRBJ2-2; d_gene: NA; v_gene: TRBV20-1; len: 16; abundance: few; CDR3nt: TGCAGTGCTAGAGATGCACAGACTTTTAACACCGGGGAGCTGTTTTTT; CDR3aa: CSARDAQTFNTGELFF
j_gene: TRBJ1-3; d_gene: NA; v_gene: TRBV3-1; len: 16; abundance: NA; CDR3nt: TGTGCCAGCAGCCAAGATGGGACCGACCCTGGAAACACCATATATTTT; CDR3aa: CASSQDGTDPGNTIYF
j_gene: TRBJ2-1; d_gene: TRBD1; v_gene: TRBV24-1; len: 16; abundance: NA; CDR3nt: TGTGCCACCAGTGATGTTGGGACAGGGGCCTACAATGAGCAGTTCTTC; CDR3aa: CATSDVGTGAYNEQFF
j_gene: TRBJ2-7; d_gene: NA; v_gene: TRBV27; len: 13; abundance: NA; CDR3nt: TGTGCCAGCAGTTTATCCGGGGCAGCGGTGCAGTACTTC; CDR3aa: CASSLSGAAVQYF
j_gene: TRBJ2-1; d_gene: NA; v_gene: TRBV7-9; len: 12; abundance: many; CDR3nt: TGTGCCAGCAGCTTAGCTTGGAATGAGCAGTTCTTC; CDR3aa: CASSLAWNEQFF
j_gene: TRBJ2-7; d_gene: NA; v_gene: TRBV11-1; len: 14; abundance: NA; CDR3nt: TGTGCCAGCAGCTGGGTGGGCCGCTCCTACGAGCAGTACTTC; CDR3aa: CASSWVGRSYEQYF
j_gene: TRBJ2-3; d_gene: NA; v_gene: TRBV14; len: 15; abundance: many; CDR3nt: TGTGCCAGCAGCCGACAGTTGGCTAGCACAGATACGCAGTATTTT; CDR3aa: CASSRQLASTDTQYF
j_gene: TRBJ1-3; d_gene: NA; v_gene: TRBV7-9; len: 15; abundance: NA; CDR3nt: TGTGCCAGCAGCTTAGTTGCCGTGGTTGGAAACACCATATATTTT; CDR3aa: CASSLVAVVGNTIYF
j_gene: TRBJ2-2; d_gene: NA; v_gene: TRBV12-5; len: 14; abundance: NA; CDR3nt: TGTGCTAGTGCGAGGGACTTGAACACCGGGGAGCTGTTTTTT; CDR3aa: CASARDLNTGELFF
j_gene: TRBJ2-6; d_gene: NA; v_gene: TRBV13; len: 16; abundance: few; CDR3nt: TGTGCCAGCAGCTTAGAATCGGGAGCTGGGGCCAACGTCCTGACTTTC; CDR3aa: CASSLESGAGANVLTF